The next 2 T cell receptor beta chains were all read from a single sample in a study of spatial heterogeneity in lung cancer. Study-level findings and limits: Intratumoral expanded alpha and beta TCR counts were found to track tumor mutation counts.

Sample time point: sample taken at primary tumor resection. Their cognate antigens are unknown. MiXCR, applied by TCRdb to the 5' RACE reads, yields one record per CDR3 protein. The data contain 20,000 to 25,000 distinct CDR3 sequences, under 9.5% of them seen just once; the ten biggest clones take up approximately 7.7%. Sample: lung tumor tissue, taken at surgery. The receptor set was obtained from a male donor with early-stage non-small cell lung cancer.

This clonotype was counted ten times or more. The chain recombines TRBV6-2 or TRBV6-3 with TRBJ1-1; unclear D gene. The CDR3 spans 13 residues. Germline V gene lookup returns CDR1 MNHEY and CDR2 SVGEGT. Trimming left V 6 bases short and J 1 base short, with 9 bases between. CDR3 protein: CASSRRTNTEAFF. CDR3 sequence (DNA): TGTGCCAGCAGCCGCAGGACGAACACTGAAGCTTTCTTT.

By sample fraction, this clonotype is medium-sized. J is TRBJ1-5 and V is TRBV20-1; D unresolved. The CDR3 runs 13 residues. Per germline, CDR1 DFQATT and CDR2 SNEGSKA (reference sequence). V lost 1 base, J lost 3 bases, and 7 bases lay in between. The CDR3 here is CSARVQNNQPQHF. The CDR3 region has the DNA TGCAGTGCTAGAGTACAGAACAATCAGCCCCAGCATTTT.